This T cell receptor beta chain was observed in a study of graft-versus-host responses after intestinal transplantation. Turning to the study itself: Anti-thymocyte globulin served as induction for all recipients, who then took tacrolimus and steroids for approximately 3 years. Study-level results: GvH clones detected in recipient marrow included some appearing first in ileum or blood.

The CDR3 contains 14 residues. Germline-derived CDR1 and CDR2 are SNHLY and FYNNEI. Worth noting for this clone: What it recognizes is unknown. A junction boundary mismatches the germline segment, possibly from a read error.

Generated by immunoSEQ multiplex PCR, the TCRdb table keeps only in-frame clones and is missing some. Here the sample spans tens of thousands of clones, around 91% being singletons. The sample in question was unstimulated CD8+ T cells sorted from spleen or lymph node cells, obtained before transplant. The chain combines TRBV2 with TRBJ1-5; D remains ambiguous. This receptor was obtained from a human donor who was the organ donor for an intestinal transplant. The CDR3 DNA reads TGTGCCAGCAGTGGTATGGGCAGCAGTCAGCCCCAGCATTTT. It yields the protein CASSGMGSSQPQHF.